This T cell receptor beta chain was sequenced for a study of cytomegalovirus exposure and HLA in healthy donors. As for the study in general: Samples from HLA-typed donors yielded approximately 80 million unique TCRs in an early data release. Points from the study as a whole: The study designated 150 or so TCR beta chains cytomegalovirus-associated. In an earlier analysis, most TCR beta V segments were productive about 87% or about 30% of the time.

V trimming: 2 bases; J trimming: 7 bases; junction bases outside the gene matches: 9. The CDR3 consists of 16 residues. From germline, CDR1 is MDHEN and CDR2 SYDVKM. Use of 60 Vbeta and 13 Jbeta primers characterized the PCR. Profiling relied on immunoSEQ multiplex PCR, and the TCRdb table lists in-frame clones only, not all of them. The sample yields about 160,000 clones, around nine tenths seen once. As for this clone: The antigen is undetermined.

This chain uses TRBV28 with TRBJ1-5; 9 bases align to TRBD1. The sequencing sample was made of PBMCs. The TCR comes from a woman aged 25 to 39 in good health and CMV-seronegative. Here the CDR3 reads CASSLRGTGKGQPQHF. In DNA, the CDR3 is TGTGCCAGCAGTTTAAGAGGGACAGGGAAGGGGCAGCCCCAGCATTTT.